Below, 27 T cell receptor beta chains from the same sample are listed, as sequenced in a study of identical twins. Via MiXCR, TCRdb re-called the 5' RACE reads, giving one row per CDR3 protein. The table lists 400,000 to 550,000 distinct CDR3 sequences, 24% of them singletons. This sample was shared with a second study, whose subject was T cells expressing NK-cell markers.

The sequenced sample consisted of CD4+ T cells sorted from blood. The source is a woman younger than 35 in good health.

The CDR3 DNA sequence: TGTGCCAGCAGCACCCAAGGGGCGATGGCAAACATTCAGTACTTC. Translation gives CASSTQGAMANIQYF. The chain couples TRBV11-3 to TRBJ2-4; D is possibly TRBD1 (5 bases). The V gene's germline CDR1 is SGHNT and CDR2 YENEEA. The CDR3 is 15 residues long. V was pared by 5 bases and J by 6 bases, with 17 bases between.

CDR3 loop: CSARDRRMNTEAFF. The CDR3 bases are TGCAGTGCTAGAGATCGAAGGATGAACACTGAAGCTTTCTTT. The rearrangement uses TRBV20-1 and TRBJ1-1; D is ambiguous. V lost 0 bases, J lost 0 bases, and 8 bases lay in between. CDR3 length: 14 residues. In germline, CDR1 is DFQATT, CDR2 SNEGSKA (reference sequence).

The chain has TRBV12-3 or TRBV12-4 and TRBJ2-4; D gene unclear. The CDR3 sequence is 12 residues long. V shed 5 bases and J shed 8 bases, with 10 bases lying between them. This chain's CDR3 is CASSPDSDIQYF. In DNA form, the CDR3 reads TGTGCCAGCAGTCCCGACTCCGACATTCAGTACTTC.

The chain carries TRBV12-3 or TRBV12-4 and TRBJ2-1, with unresolved D. Trimming removed 3 bases from V and 7 bases from J, with 10 bases in between. The CDR3 covers 13 residues. The CDR3 DNA reads TGTGCCAGCAGTTTCGGTGGTGGGAATGAGCAGTTCTTC. This translates into CASSFGGGNEQFF.

This clonotype was seen just once. The chain carries TRBV19 and TRBJ2-6; 9 bases fit TRBD1. CDR1 LNHDA and CDR2 SQIVND come from the germline V gene (reference sequence). The CDR3 has 18 amino acids. Unmatched junction bases numbered 13, after V lost 6 bases and J lost 4 bases. The DNA of the CDR3 is TGTGCCAGTAGCTCAGCGGGACAGGGTTTAACCGGGGCCAACGTCCTGACTTTC. Its translation is CASSSAGQGLTGANVLTF. The full variable domain, rest sourced from reference TRBV19 and TRBJ2-6, is DGGITQSPKYLFRKEGQNVTLSCEQNLNHDAMYWYRQDPGQGLRLIYYSQIVNDFQKGDIAEGYSVSREKKESFPLTVTSAQKNPTAFYLCASSSAGQGLTGANVLTFGAGSRLTVL.

This clonotype appeared a few times. J is TRBJ1-1 and V is TRBV10-2; D is undetermined. The germline V gene encodes CDR1 WSHSY and CDR2 SAAADI. V lost 6 bases to trimming and J lost 5 bases, with 16 bases between them. The CDR3 consists of 14 residues. The CDR3 region has the DNA TGCGCCAGCAGGACGGGAAGCAGCGGGACTGAAGCTTTCTTT. Translated: CASRTGSSGTEAFF.

This clonotype was seen at least ten times. The chain employs TRBV6-5 and TRBJ2-5, with D perhaps being TRBD1 or TRBD2 (5 bases each). Germline V gene lookup returns CDR1 MNHEY and CDR2 SVGAGI. The CDR3 is made up of 13 amino acids. V lost 1 base and J 5 bases, leaving 8 bases between the germline ends. The CDR3 here is CASSYLGVETQYF. DNA for the CDR3: TGTGCCAGCAGTTACTTGGGGGTCGAGACCCAGTACTTC.

This clonotype was seen at least ten times. Relative to the germline gene, one junction end is altered; a read error may explain this. The chain is built from TRBV7-7 and TRBJ2-5; no clear D gene. Germline V gene data show CDR1 as SSHAT and CDR2 as FNYEAQ (reference sequence). The CDR3 totals 11 residues. The CDR3 DNA follows: TGTGCTAGCAGCTCCGAAAAGACCCAGTACTTC. Its translation is CASSSEKTQYF. Variable domain in full (rest from reference TRBV7-7 and TRBJ2-5): GAGVSQSPRYKVTKRGQDVTLRCDPISSHATLYWYQQALGQGPEFLTYFNYEAQPDKSGLPSDRFSAERPEGSISTLTIQRTEQRDSAMYRCASSSEKTQYFGPGTRLLVL.

This clonotype was seen more than once but under ten times. The chain carries TRBV10-3 and TRBJ1-1; a weak D match, TRBD1 (6 bases). This CDR3 is 15 amino acids long. Per germline, CDR1 ENHRY and CDR2 SYGVKD. The V end lost 5 bases, the J end lost 6 bases, and 19 bases lay between the germline ends. CDR3 residues: CAISQQGRFNAEAFF. CDR3 in DNA: TGTGCCATCAGTCAACAGGGTAGGTTTAACGCTGAAGCTTTCTTT.

The genes are TRBV7-9 and TRBJ2-1; 8 nucleotides line up with TRBD2. V was pared by 4 bases and J by 6 bases, with 5 bases of the junction left unmatched. Per the germline V gene, CDR1 is SEHNR and CDR2 is FQNEAQ (reference sequence). This CDR3 has 14 amino acids. In DNA, the CDR3 is TGTGCCAGCAGCTACGGACTAGCTTTCAATGAGCAGTTCTTC. Its translation is CASSYGLAFNEQFF.

In its sample, this clonotype was seen a few times. The chain joins TRBV9 to TRBJ2-7; 11 nucleotides line up with TRBD1. CDR1 SGDLS and CDR2 YYNGEE come from the germline V gene. V lost 0 bases, J lost 5 bases, and 4 bases stayed unmatched. The CDR3 covers 15 residues. CDR3 nucleotides: TGTGCCAGCAGCGTAGGGGGACAGGGGGGCCACGAGCAGTACTTC. Its protein product is CASSVGGQGGHEQYF.

This clonotype was observed a single time. This chain connects TRBV3-1 to TRBJ2-2; 9 nucleotides line up with TRBD2. The CDR3 runs 22 residues. CDR1 and CDR2 from the germline V gene are LGHDT and YNNKEL (reference sequence). The ends lost 0 bases at V and 6 bases at J; junction bases unmatched: 23. In DNA, the CDR3 is TGTGCCAGCAGCCAAGAGATACCCAAGGAAGCGGGAGGTTGGTTTTATGCCGGGGAGCTGTTTTTT. It is translated as CASSQEIPKEAGGWFYAGELFF. The variable domain in full, completed from reference TRBV3-1 and TRBJ2-2, reads DTAVSQTPKYLVTQMGNDKSIKCEQNLGHDTMYWYKQDSKKFLKIMFSYNNKELIINETVPNRFSPKSPDKAHLNLHINSLELGDSAVYFCASSQEIPKEAGGWFYAGELFFGEGSRLTVL.

CDR3 in amino acids: CASSLDVGSTDTQYF. The CDR3 coding sequence is TGTGCCAGCAGCTTAGACGTGGGGAGCACAGATACGCAGTATTTT. The V and J genes are TRBV7-8 and TRBJ2-3; D not certain. This CDR3 contains 15 residues. Germline V gene lookup returns CDR1 SGHVS and CDR2 FQNEAQ. V lost 1 base and J lost 0, with 8 bases in between.

This clonotype has a handful of counts. This rearrangement joins TRBV5-6 to TRBJ1-1; D is uncertain. Germline CDR1 and CDR2: SGHDT and YYEEEE. The CDR3 is 13 residues long. The germline V and J ends were trimmed by 2 bases and 10 bases, with 15 bases remaining between them. The DNA of the CDR3 is TGTGCCAGCAGCTTTATCGCTTCGGGAGGAGCTTTCTTT. Translation: CASSFIASGGAFF.

This clonotype was seen a handful of times. V is TRBV10-3 and J is TRBJ2-7; 8 bases align to TRBD1. This CDR3 is built from 15 residues. V lost 10 bases to trimming and J lost 0 bases; unmatched junction nucleotides: 11. Germline V lookup: CDR1 ENHRY, CDR2 SYGVKD. Written as DNA, the CDR3 is TGTGCCACCCAACTCGGACAGGGTAGCTCCTACGAGCAGTACTTC. This codes for CATQLGQGSSYEQYF.

This clonotype was seen a handful of times. The chain carries TRBV20-1 and TRBJ1-1, with 11 bases that match TRBD1. Germline V lookup: CDR1 DFQATT, CDR2 SNEGSKA (reference sequence). CDR3 length equals 13 residues. V was clipped by 7 bases and J by 8 bases; unmatched bases: 9. The CDR3 sequence is CSVDRTGGTEAFF. The CDR3 DNA follows: TGCAGTGTTGACCGGACAGGGGGCACGGAAGCTTTCTTT.

The chain has TRBV20-1 and TRBJ2-7; possibly TRBD2 for D (5 bases). The V gene lost 0 bases and the J gene lost 5 bases, with 29 bases spanning the gap. The CDR3 length is 19 residues. CDR1 and CDR2 from the germline V gene are DFQATT and SNEGSKA (reference sequence). This chain's CDR3 is CSARDTRRARPLYMDEQYF. CDR3 nucleotide sequence: TGCAGTGCTAGAGATACAAGGCGGGCGAGGCCACTCTATATGGACGAGCAGTACTTC.

In this sample, this clonotype turned up a few times. J is TRBJ2-7 and V is TRBV12-3 or TRBV12-4; a weak D match, TRBD2 (6 bases). This CDR3 is built from 15 residues. V was trimmed by 7 bases and J by 6 bases, leaving 22 bases between them. In DNA form, the CDR3 reads TGTGCCAGCAAGAGGGACGCGGGGTTCCCCTCCGAGCAGTACTTC. It specifies CASKRDAGFPSEQYF.

In this sample, this clonotype turned up a few times. The chain has TRBV27 and TRBJ1-5; 7 bases align to TRBD1. The CDR3 length is 13 residues. The germline CDR1 and CDR2 sequences are MNHEY and SMNVEV (reference sequence). The trim removed 3 bases at V and 5 bases at J, leaving 1 base unmatched. The CDR3 DNA reads TGTGCCAGCAGTTTTAGGGGGCATCAGCCCCAGCATTTT. It specifies CASSFRGHQPQHF.

J is TRBJ2-5 and V is TRBV20-1; D tentatively reads TRBD1 or TRBD2 (5 bases each). The CDR3 is 13 residues long. The germline V and J ends were trimmed by 1 base and 5 bases, with 11 bases remaining between them. Germline loops: CDR1 DFQATT, CDR2 SNEGSKA (reference sequence). The CDR3 nucleotides are TGCAGTGCTAGAGGGGGGTTCAGGGAGACCCAGTACTTC. Residues: CSARGGFRETQYF.

This clonotype showed up just a few times. The rearrangement links TRBV20-1 to TRBJ2-1, with D perhaps TRBD1 (5 bases). V gave up 2 bases and J gave up 7 bases, with 15 bases separating them. The CDR3 contains 14 residues. The V gene's germline CDR1 is DFQATT and CDR2 SNEGSKA (reference sequence). The DNA of the CDR3 is TGCAGTGCTAGAAGGGGCACAAGTAGGAATGAGCAGTTCTTC. Protein product: CSARRGTSRNEQFF.

The J gene is TRBJ2-5, the V gene TRBV12-3 or TRBV12-4; TRBD2 matches 7 bases. J lost 5 bases, V lost 7 bases, and 13 bases had no gene match. This CDR3 has 15 residues. Here the CDR3 reads CASIRGVGVGETQYF. For the CDR3, the DNA is TGTGCCAGCATCCGGGGGGTGGGAGTGGGCGAGACCCAGTACTTC.

The rearrangement joins TRBV3-1 to TRBJ2-5; D may be TRBD1 (6 bases). Trimming removed 3 bases from V and 13 bases from J, with 15 bases in between. The CDR3 totals 12 residues. Germline CDR1 and CDR2: LGHDT and YNNKEL (reference sequence). CDR3 nucleotide sequence: TGTGCCAGCAGCCATGGGGTGGGACAACCGTACTTC. This sequence encodes CASSHGVGQPYF.

The chain recombines TRBV30 with TRBJ2-3; perhaps TRBD1 as D (5 bases). CDR3 length: 11 residues. Trimming left V 4 bases short and J 8 bases short, with 10 bases between. In germline, CDR1 is GTSNPN, CDR2 SVGIG (reference sequence). As DNA, the CDR3 is TGTGCCTGGACTCTAGGGGCTACGCAGTATTTT. Protein: CAWTLGATQYF. Combining the CDR3 with reference TRBV30 and TRBJ2-3 gives the whole variable domain SQTIHQWPATLVQPVGSPLSLECTVEGTSNPNLYWYRQAAGRGLQLLFYSVGIGQISSEVPQNLSASRPQDRQFILSSKKLLLSDSGFYLCAWTLGATQYFGPGTRLTVL.

The chain has TRBV10-3 and TRBJ2-1, with 8 bases aligning to TRBD2. From germline, CDR1 is ENHRY and CDR2 SYGVKD. There are 17 residues in the CDR3. The J segment lost 0 bases and the V segment lost 0 bases, leaving 4 bases of the junction unmatched. The CDR3 DNA follows: TGTGCCATCAGTGAGTCGACACTAGCGGACTCCTACAATGAGCAGTTCTTC. Amino acid sequence: CAISESTLADSYNEQFF.

The V call is TRBV3-1, the J call TRBJ2-5, with D possibly called TRBD1 or TRBD2 (5 bases each). Germline CDR1 reads LGHDT; CDR2 reads YNNKEL (reference sequence). Trimming pared 1 base from V and 5 bases from J, leaving 8 bases between. The CDR3 is made up of 13 amino acids. As DNA, the CDR3 is TGTGCCAGCAGCCAAGTGGGGGTGGAGACCCAGTACTTC. Its translation: CASSQVGVETQYF.

This clonotype has more than one count but fewer than ten. V usage is TRBV6-1 and J usage is TRBJ1-5, with 7 bases matching TRBD1. Germline CDR1 and CDR2: MNHNS and SASEGT. The CDR3 spans 16 residues. Trimming removed 4 bases from V and 3 bases from J; junction bases left unmatched: 9. The CDR3, as DNA: TGTGCCAGCAGTGGGGGACAGTGGGGCATCAATCAGCCCCAGCATTTT. Residues: CASSGGQWGINQPQHF.